Listed here is a single T cell receptor beta chain. The antigen is not known. 13 Jbeta primers and 60 Vbeta primers were used for the PCR. Sequencing was performed with immunoSEQ multiplex PCR; in TCRdb, only in-frame clones are kept and a portion is missing. The table lists under 200,000 clones, around 82% of them singletons, with 0.35% to 0.45% in the top ten. These donors counted as nominally healthy when sampled, but unrecorded immune exposures were likely. These data originate in a study of cytomegalovirus exposure and HLA in healthy donors. The germline V gene has CDR1 SGHTA and CDR2 FQGTGA. V was trimmed by 3 bases and J by 6 bases, leaving 8 bases between them. CDR3 length: 13 amino acids. Notes on the study in general: In a later analysis, TCR beta V- and J-gene trimming was associated with a missense DCLRE1C variant. Cytomegalovirus-associated status was assigned to 150 or so TCR beta chains. In a later analysis, at a false discovery rate of 0.05, about 16,000 TCR beta sequences matched HLA alleles.

The rearrangement joins TRBV7-3 to TRBJ2-2, with a tentative D call TRBD1 (5 bases). This TCR was sampled from a boy between 2 and 10 years old in good health and CMV-seronegative. What was sequenced was PBMCs. CDR3 sequence (DNA): TGTGCCAGCAGCTTGGTCAGGGCCGGGGAGCTGTTTTTT. Translation: CASSLVRAGELFF.